This is a list of T cell receptor beta chains from one sample in a study of Ad26.COV2.S vaccination and SARS-CoV-2 variants. Assay used: immunoSEQ multiplex PCR; TCRdb lists only in-frame clones, some missing. The sample contains some 400,000 clones, about nine tenths of which appear only once. The sequencing here drew on peripheral blood, taken in a trial of Ad26.COV2.S vaccine versus placebo. These receptors were taken from a person between 18 and 60 years old who received the Ad26.COV2.S COVID-19 vaccine or a placebo. Both conserved end residues are part of each CDR3. Fields, in order: D gene, J gene, clone size, V gene, CDR3 protein, CDR3 DNA. A D gene is named only where the DNA matches it firmly. The size of a clone is reported for some rows only, either as once, few or many, or as a class for expanded clones.

D: NA; J: TRBJ2-1; size: NA; V: TRBV7-2; CDR3: CASSPNGQGSYNEQFF; DNA: TGTGCCAGCAGCCCAAACGGTCAGGGATCCTACAATGAGCAGTTCTTC
D: NA; J: TRBJ1-3; size: NA; V: TRBV15; CDR3: CATSRGRWGTSGNTIYF; DNA: TGTGCCACCAGCAGAGGGAGATGGGGGACTTCTGGAAACACCATATATTTT
D: NA; J: TRBJ2-3; size: NA; V: TRBV24-1; CDR3: CATSDPGTSTDTQYF; DNA: TGTGCCACCAGTGACCCCGGGACAAGCACAGATACGCAGTATTTT
D: NA; J: TRBJ1-3; size: NA; V: TRBV6-5; CDR3: CASSYPGGNTIYF; DNA: TGTGCCAGCAGTTATCCAGGAGGAAACACCATATATTTT
D: TRBD1; J: TRBJ2-5; size: NA; V: TRBV30; CDR3: CAWGRQGRYQETQYF; DNA: TGTGCCTGGGGGAGACAGGGGAGGTACCAAGAGACCCAGTACTTC
D: TRBD1; J: TRBJ1-3; size: NA; V: TRBV12-5; CDR3: CASAFPGTGGPVTISGNTIYF; DNA: TGTGCTAGTGCCTTTCCCGGGACAGGGGGCCCGGTTACCATTTCTGGAAACACCATATATTTT
D: NA; J: TRBJ2-5; size: NA; V: TRBV6-1; CDR3: CASSEARMAGKETQYF; DNA: TGTGCCAGCAGTGAAGCGCGTATGGCGGGGAAAGAGACCCAGTACTTC
D: TRBD1; J: TRBJ1-5; size: NA; V: TRBV3-1/TRBV3-2; CDR3: CASSHTGGSQPQHF; DNA: TGTGCCAGCAGCCATACAGGGGGTTCTCAGCCCCAGCATTTT
D: NA; J: TRBJ1-1; size: many; V: TRBV19; CDR3: CASKNSWRYTEAFF; DNA: TGTGCCAGTAAAAATAGTTGGCGGTACACTGAAGCTTTCTTT
D: NA; J: TRBJ2-2; size: NA; V: TRBV30; CDR3: CAWKEEAPGELFF; DNA: TGTGCCTGGAAGGAGGAGGCGCCCGGGGAGCTGTTTTTT
D: NA; J: TRBJ1-1; size: NA; V: TRBV10-3; CDR3: CAISESDGGYTEAFF; DNA: TGTGCCATCAGTGAGTCAGACGGGGGTTACACTGAAGCTTTCTTT
D: NA; J: TRBJ2-5; size: few; V: TRBV29-1; CDR3: CSASRWGGGETQYF; DNA: TGCAGCGCTTCCCGTTGGGGGGGCGGAGAGACCCAGTACTTC
D: NA; J: TRBJ2-5; size: NA; V: TRBV7-9; CDR3: CASSFPGPRNQYF; DNA: TGTGCCAGCAGCTTTCCGGGACCACGGAACCAGTACTTC
D: NA; J: TRBJ2-7; size: NA; V: TRBV29-1; CDR3: CSAYYEQYF; DNA: TGCAGCGCCTACTACGAGCAGTACTTC
D: NA; J: TRBJ1-1; size: NA; V: TRBV21-1; CDR3: CASSKRTGAPGTEAFF; DNA: TGTGCCAGCAGCAAAAGGACAGGGGCCCCGGGCACTGAAGCTTTCTTT
D: NA; J: TRBJ1-2; size: NA; V: TRBV28; CDR3: CASSIGGNGYTF; DNA: TGTGCCAGCAGTATCGGGGGGAATGGCTACACCTTC
D: NA; J: TRBJ2-3; size: NA; V: TRBV12-5; CDR3: CASAPGGGDTQYF; DNA: TGTGCTAGTGCCCCCGGGGGAGGAGATACGCAGTATTTT
D: NA; J: TRBJ1-5; size: NA; V: TRBV28; CDR3: CASMWQSNQPQHF; DNA: TGTGCCAGCATGTGGCAGAGCAATCAGCCCCAGCATTTT
D: NA; J: TRBJ1-3; size: once; V: TRBV10-1; CDR3: CASSGEEGNTIYF; DNA: TGCGCCAGCAGTGGGGAGGAAGGAAACACCATATATTTT
D: NA; J: TRBJ2-7; size: once; V: TRBV28; CDR3: CASSSPRTVYEQYF; DNA: TGTGCCAGCAGTTCTCCCCGCACCGTTTACGAGCAGTACTTC
D: NA; J: TRBJ2-7; size: NA; V: TRBV11-3; CDR3: CASSPPVRLFAYEQYF; DNA: TGTGCCAGCAGCCCCCCGGTGCGGCTTTTTGCCTACGAGCAGTACTTC
D: TRBD2; J: TRBJ2-1; size: NA; V: TRBV5-1; CDR3: CASSFGLAYNEQFF; DNA: TGCGCCAGCAGCTTTGGACTAGCCTACAATGAGCAGTTCTTC
D: NA; J: TRBJ2-2; size: NA; V: TRBV7-9; CDR3: CASSLGLGNTGELFF; DNA: TGTGCCAGCAGCTTAGGCCTAGGGAACACCGGGGAGCTGTTTTTT
D: NA; J: TRBJ1-5; size: NA; V: TRBV5-6; CDR3: CASSLDGGLNQPQHF; DNA: TGTGCCAGCAGCTTGGACGGGGGCCTAAATCAGCCCCAGCATTTT
D: NA; J: TRBJ2-5; size: NA; V: TRBV14; CDR3: CASSQDLRKTQYF; DNA: TGTGCCAGCAGCCAAGATTTAAGAAAGACCCAGTACTTC
D: NA; J: TRBJ2-1; size: NA; V: TRBV5-1; CDR3: CASSADGDSYNEQFF; DNA: TGCGCCAGCAGCGCAGACGGAGACTCCTACAATGAGCAGTTCTTC
D: NA; J: TRBJ2-1; size: NA; V: TRBV6-5; CDR3: CASSYAPGTHYNEQFF; DNA: TGTGCCAGCAGTTACGCACCCGGGACCCATTACAATGAGCAGTTCTTC
D: NA; J: TRBJ2-2; size: NA; V: TRBV12-3/TRBV12-4; CDR3: CASSAYTGELFF; DNA: TGTGCCAGTTCCGCGTACACCGGGGAGCTGTTTTTT
D: TRBD2; J: TRBJ2-1; size: NA; V: TRBV15; CDR3: CATSGTSLAGNINEQFF; DNA: TGTGCCACCAGCGGAACCTCCTTAGCGGGAAACATCAATGAGCAGTTCTTC
D: TRBD1; J: TRBJ2-7; size: NA; V: TRBV28; CDR3: CASSPRDSEQYF; DNA: TGTGCCAGCAGTCCTCGGGACAGCGAGCAGTACTTC
D: TRBD1; J: TRBJ2-3; size: NA; V: TRBV7-2; CDR3: CASSKDRSADTQYF; DNA: TGTGCCAGCAGCAAGGACAGGTCCGCAGATACGCAGTATTTT
D: TRBD2; J: TRBJ2-1; size: NA; V: TRBV10-3; CDR3: CAISEGAGGVNEQFF; DNA: TGTGCCATCAGTGAAGGGGCGGGAGGGGTCAATGAGCAGTTCTTC
D: NA; J: TRBJ1-1; size: NA; V: TRBV7-9; CDR3: CASSLEDGGWGTEAFF; DNA: TGTGCCAGCAGCTTAGAGGATGGGGGATGGGGCACTGAAGCTTTCTTT
D: TRBD1; J: TRBJ1-2; size: NA; V: TRBV28; CDR3: CASSLTAGTGVPNYGYTF; DNA: TGTGCCAGCAGTTTAACGGCCGGGACAGGGGTTCCTAACTATGGCTACACCTTC
D: TRBD2; J: TRBJ2-1; size: NA; V: TRBV2; CDR3: CASSDSGRGDEQFF; DNA: TGTGCCAGCAGTGATAGCGGGAGGGGAGATGAGCAGTTCTTC
D: NA; J: TRBJ1-6; size: NA; V: TRBV3-1/TRBV3-2; CDR3: CASSQIDSFNSPLHF; DNA: TGTGCCAGCAGCCAAATAGACAGCTTTAATTCACCCCTCCACTTT